These 8 T cell receptor beta chains were all obtained from the same sample, sequenced in a study of shared clonotypes between healthy human individuals. This table comes from immunoSEQ multiplex PCR, and its TCRdb copy is limited to in-frame clones, with some not included. The sample contains about 2.4 million clones, approximately 94% of which appear only once. The sample consisted of naive CD4+ T cells from PBMCs. Subset of the sample: CD45RA+ positively selected. The receptors were gathered from a young man in good health. Some clones in this sample may be carry-over from other donors' samples.

The gene calls are TRBV9 and TRBJ2-7; 11 nucleotides line up with TRBD2. The length of the CDR3 is 15 residues. The germline gives CDR1 SGDLS, CDR2 YYNGEE. The trim removed 3 bases at V and 0 bases at J, leaving 2 bases unmatched. Here the CDR3 reads CASSASGGSSYEQYF. CDR3 bases: TGTGCCAGCAGCGCTAGCGGGGGGAGCTCCTACGAGCAGTACTTC.

The chain recombines TRBV10-3 with TRBJ1-3; TRBD1 agrees at 7 bases. This CDR3 contains 12 residues. Germline V lookup: CDR1 ENHRY, CDR2 SYGVKD. The trim removed 7 bases at V and 3 bases at J, leaving 0 bases unmatched. CDR3 loop: CAITGGGNTIYF. CDR3 bases: TGTGCCATCACAGGGGGTGGAAACACCATATATTTT.

As for this clone: One junction end disagrees with the germline gene, perhaps due to a read error. The V call is TRBV15, the J call TRBJ1-3; D ambiguous. There are 12 residues in the CDR3. Germline V gene sequence: CDR1 LNHNV, CDR2 YYDKDF (reference sequence). In nucleotides, the CDR3 is TGTGCCACCAGAAGAGATATCGGGGCCATATATTTT. Translating gives CATRRDIGAIYF. The full variable domain, completed using reference TRBV15 and TRBJ1-3, is DAMVIQNPRYQVTQFGKPVTLSCSQTLNHNVMYWYQQKSSQAPKLLFHYYDKDFNNEADTPDNFQSRRPNTSFCFLDIRSPGLGDTAMYLCATRRDIGAIYFGEGSWLTVV.

V is TRBV7-2 and J is TRBJ2-3, with D possibly matching TRBD1 (6 bases). CDR1 is SGHTA and CDR2 is FQGNSA in the germline V gene. The ends were cut back, 2 bases at V and 0 bases at J, with 15 bases in the middle. The CDR3 runs 17 residues. CDR3: CASSLPTGYSSTDTQYF. Written as DNA, the CDR3 is TGTGCCAGCAGCTTACCAACAGGGTATTCTAGCACAGATACGCAGTATTTT.

The chain employs TRBV5-1 and TRBJ2-1; no definite D call. The CDR3 sequence is 15 residues long. V was pared by 0 bases and J by 7 bases, with 14 bases between. Germline CDR1 and CDR2: SGHRS and YFSETQ. CDR3 protein: CASSLGPQMGNEQFF. CDR3 bases: TGCGCCAGCAGCTTGGGACCACAAATGGGGAATGAGCAGTTCTTC.

This chain links TRBV5-1 with TRBJ2-7, with 9 bases matching TRBD2. CDR1 is SGHRS and CDR2 is YFSETQ in the germline V gene. V shed 0 bases and J 3 bases; nucleotides not matched to a gene: 13. CDR3 length: 18 residues. CDR3 in DNA: TGCGCCAGCAGCTTGGGGGCCAATATAGCGGGAGTTAACTACGAGCAGTACTTC. Translation: CASSLGANIAGVNYEQYF.

The rearrangement uses TRBV6-5 and TRBJ1-2; no definite D call. The germline V gene has CDR1 MNHEY and CDR2 SVGAGI. This CDR3 is 13 amino acids long. V shed 2 bases and J shed 0 bases, with 4 bases lying between them. This chain's CDR3 is CASSYVANYGYTF. As DNA, the CDR3 is TGTGCCAGCAGTTACGTGGCTAACTATGGCTACACCTTC.

A word on this clone: The sample holds other DNA sequences that translate to the same CDR3. V is TRBV28 and J is TRBJ2-7, with D hard to call. Trimming took off 0 bases at V and 0 bases at J, with 9 bases between the two ends. The germline gives CDR1 MDHEN, CDR2 SYDVKM. CDR3 length: 15 residues. The CDR3 is CASSLWATSSYEQYF. DNA for the CDR3: TGTGCCAGCAGTTTATGGGCTACGAGCTCCTACGAGCAGTACTTC.